One sample yielded the 22 T cell receptor beta chains listed below, sequenced in a study of control samples from healthy donors and cancer patients. Clones were read by immunoSEQ multiplex PCR, and TCRdb kept only the in-frame ones, dropping some. The profile shows tens of thousands of clones, roughly 90% of them singletons. The material sequenced was PBMCs. The receptor source for this set is a man aged 40-55 years with colorectal cancer.

J is TRBJ1-2 and V is TRBV6-1; D is ambiguous. CDR1 and CDR2 (germline): MNHNS, SASEGT. The CDR3 sequence is 14 residues long. Between the trimmed V and J ends, which lost 3 bases and 4 bases, there was a span of 12 bases. This chain's CDR3 is CASSDIQPTYGYTF. The DNA for the CDR3 is TGTGCCAGCAGTGATATACAGCCTACCTATGGCTACACCTTC.

The chain couples TRBV5-4 to TRBJ2-7; tentative D call: TRBD2 (6 bases). This CDR3 comprises 16 residues. Germline CDR1 and CDR2: SGHNT and YYREEE (reference sequence). The V end lost 0 bases, the J end lost 1 base, and 14 bases lay between the germline ends. This CDR3 reads CASSLESTRGSYEQYF. The CDR3 DNA reads as TGTGCCAGCAGCTTGGAGAGTACCCGGGGGTCCTACGAGCAGTACTTC.

The V and J genes are TRBV19 and TRBJ1-2; 9 bases are shared with TRBD1. The CDR3 has 13 amino acids. Germline V gene sequence: CDR1 LNHDA, CDR2 SQIVND (reference sequence). With 6 bases clipped from V and 8 bases from J, the junction kept 7 bases outside the gene matches. The CDR3 spells CASRGQGIDGYTF. The DNA for the CDR3 is TGTGCCAGTAGAGGACAGGGGATTGACGGCTACACCTTC.

The gene calls are TRBV18 and TRBJ1-6; 9 nucleotides line up with TRBD1. This CDR3 comprises 14 residues. The junction had 6 bases not matched to a gene; V was cut back by 6 bases and J by 9 bases. Germline V gene sequence: CDR1 KGHSH, CDR2 LQKENI. In DNA, the CDR3 is TGTGCCAGCTCTCCGGACAGGGGCTTTTCACCCCTCCACTTT. Protein product: CASSPDRGFSPLHF.

The V gene is TRBV11-2, the J gene TRBJ1-1; D not certain. This CDR3 has 12 amino acids. The germline V and J ends were trimmed by 4 bases and 0 bases, with 3 bases remaining between them. The V gene's germline CDR1 is SGHAT and CDR2 FQNNGV. In DNA form, the CDR3 reads TGTGCCAGCAGCTGGGTGAACACTGAAGCTTTCTTT. Its translation: CASSWVNTEAFF.

The chain carries TRBV7-9 and TRBJ1-3; D gene ambiguous. The V end was cut by 0 bases, the J end by 4 bases, with 7 bases between. CDR1 and CDR2 (germline): SEHNR, FQNEAQ (reference sequence). The CDR3 totals 14 residues. The CDR3: CASSLAFAGNTIYF. As DNA, the CDR3 is TGTGCCAGCAGCTTAGCTTTCGCAGGAAACACCATATATTTT.

The chain couples TRBV27 to TRBJ2-7; possible D gene TRBD2, 5 bases. The CDR3 loop spans 14 amino acids. Germline CDR1 and CDR2: MNHEY and SMNVEV (reference sequence). Trimming removed 1 base at V and 1 base at J, with 8 bases between. CDR3 nucleotide sequence: TGTGCCAGCAGTTTATTAGGAGGTTCCTACGAGCAGTACTTC. The encoded protein is CASSLLGGSYEQYF.

The rearrangement joins TRBV11-2 to TRBJ1-5, with D possibly being TRBD1 (6 bases). Trimming removed 2 bases at V and 7 bases at J, with 12 bases between. The germline CDR1 and CDR2 sequences are SGHAT and FQNNGV. The length of the CDR3 is 14 residues. CDR3 nucleotides: TGTGCCAGCAGCTTATCAGGGGTGGGGCAGCCCCAGCATTTT. As protein: CASSLSGVGQPQHF.

The rearrangement links TRBV10-1 to TRBJ1-6, with D tentatively TRBD1 (5 bases). The germline V gene encodes CDR1 WNHNN and CDR2 SYGVQD (reference sequence). CDR3 length: 14 residues. Trimming shortened V by 0 bases and J by 9 bases, and 9 bases separated the two germline ends. The CDR3 DNA reads as TGCGCCAGCAGTGAGTCTGGGGGTGGTTCACCCCTCCACTTT. Its translation is CASSESGGGSPLHF.

The V call is TRBV11-2, the J call TRBJ2-5, with TRBD2 matching 11 bases. After removal of 6 bases from V and 5 bases from J, the junction contained 5 bases not matched to a gene. CDR1 is SGHAT and CDR2 is FQNNGV in the germline V gene. The CDR3 length is 14 residues. The CDR3 region has the DNA TGTGCCAGCAGTTACTGGACTAGCGGGGAGACCCAGTACTTC. Residues: CASSYWTSGETQYF.

The rearrangement links TRBV7-7 to TRBJ2-3; possibly TRBD2 for D (6 bases). The CDR3 runs to 15 residues. Trimming took off 2 bases at V and 0 bases at J, with 9 bases between the two ends. Germline CDR1 reads SSHAT; CDR2 reads FNYEAQ (reference sequence). The CDR3 sequence is CASSLTSTSTDTQYF. CDR3 nucleotides: TGTGCCAGCAGCTTAACTAGCACTAGCACAGATACGCAGTATTTT.

V gene TRBV7-2 combines with J gene TRBJ1-4; D not certain. Germline CDR1 and CDR2: SGHTA and FQGNSA. V dropped 5 bases and J dropped 6 bases, with 13 bases sitting between them. The length of the CDR3 is 14 residues. The CDR3 spells CASSLRWRDEKLFF. The CDR3 DNA follows: TGTGCCAGCAGCCTCCGGTGGAGGGATGAAAAACTGTTTTTT.

The rearrangement joins TRBV5-4 to TRBJ2-5, with a tentative D call TRBD1 (5 bases). The germline gives CDR1 SGHNT, CDR2 YYREEE (reference sequence). The CDR3 has 14 residues. The V end lost 3 bases, the J end lost 5 bases, and 14 bases lay between the germline ends. DNA of the CDR3: TGTGCCAGCAGCTATACAGGCTTAGGGGAGACCCAGTACTTC. Amino acid sequence: CASSYTGLGETQYF.

The J gene is TRBJ2-7, the V gene TRBV15, with unresolved D. Germline values: CDR1 LNHNV, CDR2 YYDKDF (reference sequence). CDR3 size: 13 residues. Trimming took off 4 bases at V and 2 bases at J, with 9 bases between the two ends. CDR3 residues: CATSNRGPYEQYF. In DNA, the CDR3 is TGTGCCACCAGCAATAGAGGACCCTACGAGCAGTACTTC.

The V gene is TRBV12-3 or TRBV12-4, the J gene TRBJ1-2, with 9 nucleotides matching TRBD1. The CDR3 consists of 13 residues. V was pared by 9 bases and J by 3 bases, with 5 bases of the junction left unmatched. The DNA for the CDR3 is TGTGCCAGTGGACAGGGGATGGACTATGGCTACACCTTC. This translates into CASGQGMDYGYTF.

This clone has just one count. The rearrangement joins TRBV5-1 to TRBJ2-6; D might be TRBD2 (6 bases). The germline V and J ends were trimmed by 0 bases and 0 bases, with 7 bases remaining between them. There are 16 residues in the CDR3. Germline values: CDR1 SGHRS, CDR2 YFSETQ. The CDR3 sequence: CASSLAGSSGANVLTF. Written as DNA, the CDR3 is TGCGCCAGCAGCTTGGCCGGGAGCTCTGGGGCCAACGTCCTGACTTTC. The full variable domain, rest sourced from reference TRBV5-1 and TRBJ2-6, is KAGVTQTPRYLIKTRGQQVTLSCSPISGHRSVSWYQQTPGQGLQFLFEYFSETQRNKGNFPGRFSGRQFSNSRSEMNVSTLELGDSALYLCASSLAGSSGANVLTFGAGSRLTVL.

The chain has TRBV2 and TRBJ2-5; 11 bases are a match to TRBD1. From germline, CDR1 is SNHLY and CDR2 FYNNEI. This CDR3 comprises 16 residues. J was trimmed by 3 bases and V by 6 bases; bases with no gene match: 9. CDR3 region: CASRPRDRGAEETQYF. CDR3 sequence (DNA): TGTGCCAGCAGACCCCGGGACAGGGGGGCCGAAGAGACCCAGTACTTC.

The V call is TRBV25-1, the J call TRBJ1-5, with unresolved D. The CDR3 consists of 12 residues. Trimming pared 3 bases from V and 6 bases from J, leaving 6 bases between. Germline CDR1 reads MGHDK; CDR2 reads SYGVNS. CDR3 sequence: CASSDGSQPQHF. CDR3 sequence (DNA): TGTGCCAGCAGTGATGGCTCTCAGCCCCAGCATTTT.

CDR3 region: CASSSLGMGDTQYF. The CDR3 DNA reads as TGTGCCAGCAGTAGCCTGGGGATGGGAGATACGCAGTATTTT. V is TRBV9 and J is TRBJ2-3; D is undetermined. The CDR3 sequence is 14 residues long. Germline assignment: CDR1 SGDLS and CDR2 YYNGEE. V shed 5 bases and J shed 5 bases, with 15 bases lying between them.

The chain recombines TRBV5-5 with TRBJ1-1; the D is unclear. The CDR3 spans 15 residues. Trimming pared 5 bases from V and 1 base from J, leaving 15 bases between. Germline CDR1 SGHKS, CDR2 YYEKEE (reference sequence). CDR3 DNA: TGTGCCAGCAGATTCGAGAATCAGAAGAACACTGAAGCTTTCTTT. This gives the protein CASRFENQKNTEAFF. The full variable domain, with the rest looked up from reference TRBV5-5 and TRBJ1-1, is DAGVTQSPTHLIKTRGQQVTLRCSPISGHKSVSWYQQVLGQGPQFIFQYYEKEERGRGNFPDRFSARQFPNYSSELNVNALLLGDSALYLCASRFENQKNTEAFFGQGTRLTVV.

The gene calls are TRBV5-1 and TRBJ2-7, with D unclear. With 0 bases removed from V and 6 bases from J, the gap between germline ends came to 19 bases. This CDR3 has 16 amino acids. Germline V gene data show CDR1 as SGHRS and CDR2 as YFSETQ. This chain's CDR3 is CASSLAGLIVGSEQYF. In DNA form, the CDR3 reads TGCGCCAGCAGCTTGGCCGGGTTAATAGTCGGCTCCGAGCAGTACTTC.

The rearrangement uses TRBV5-1 and TRBJ2-7; possible D gene TRBD1, 7 bases. V was shortened by 4 bases and J by 6 bases, with 17 bases between the two germline ends. The length of the CDR3 is 14 residues. From germline, CDR1 is SGHRS and CDR2 YFSETQ. The CDR3 coding sequence is TGCGCCAGCAGCACAGGGGCGGGATCGGCCGAGCAGTACTTC. This sequence encodes CASSTGAGSAEQYF.